Following are 9 T cell receptor beta chains from one sample sequenced in a study of T-cell reconstitution after alpha-beta-depleted transplantation in children. Unique molecular identifiers featured in how the TCRbeta library was prepared. MiXCR was run by TCRdb on the PCR reads, yielding one entry per CDR3 protein. The sample includes hundreds of thousands of distinct CDR3 sequences, roughly a quarter seen only once; the top ten take roughly 5%. The input for sequencing was PBMCs, mostly from graft donor cells, taken 360 days after TCRalphabeta/CD19-depleted stem cell transplant. The receptors derive from a female patient aged 2-9 years who had a stem cell transplant for congenital amegakaryocytic thrombocytopenia, so the T cells may come from the graft donor.

This chain links TRBV14 with TRBJ1-1, with D hard to call. The CDR3 is 12 residues long. V was trimmed by 3 bases and J by 8 bases, leaving 10 bases between them. Germline CDR1 SGHDN, CDR2 FVKESK. Written as DNA, the CDR3 is TGTGCCAGCAGCCAGACGGCCGGAGAAGCTTTCTTT. Encoded protein: CASSQTAGEAFF.

The chain uses TRBV29-1 and TRBJ2-7; 9 bases are shared with TRBD1. Germline lookup yields CDR1 SQVTM and CDR2 ANQGSEA. The CDR3 loop spans 11 amino acids. Germline trimming cut 6 bases from V and 7 bases from J; bases unmatched to any gene: 4. In nucleotides, the CDR3 is TGCAGCGTCCCAGGACAGGGGGAGCAGTACTTC. This sequence encodes CSVPGQGEQYF.

As DNA, the CDR3 is TGTGCCATCGGGTCGGGGGCCAACGTCCTGACTTTC. Its translation: CAIGSGANVLTF. The gene calls are TRBV10-3 and TRBJ2-6, with D hard to call. Deletions cut 8 bases from V and 4 bases from J, with 6 bases between. The CDR3 is 12 residues long. CDR1 and CDR2 (germline): ENHRY, SYGVKD.

This clonotype showed up just a few times. This chain joins TRBV7-6 and TRBJ2-2; D unclear. The CDR3 consists of 12 residues. Trimming took 2 bases from V and 6 from J, leaving 4 bases between them. Germline V lookup: CDR1 SGHVS, CDR2 FNYEAQ. The CDR3 nucleotides read TGTGCCAGCAGCTTACTTTCCGGGGAGCTGTTTTTT. It yields the protein CASSLLSGELFF.

Only a few counts were recorded for this clonotype. The gene calls are TRBV11-2 and TRBJ2-3; TRBD2 aligns across 16 bases. The junction had 15 bases not matched to a gene; V was cut back by 8 bases and J by 4 bases. The CDR3 extends over 19 amino acids. The germline V gene has CDR1 SGHAT and CDR2 FQNNGV. The CDR3 here is CASRGGLAGGPRSSDTQYF. DNA of the CDR3: TGTGCCAGCCGGGGGGGACTAGCGGGGGGGCCCCGTAGCTCAGATACGCAGTATTTT. Filled out from reference TRBV11-2 and TRBJ2-3, the complete variable domain reads EAGVAQSPRYKIIEKRQSVAFWCNPISGHATLYWYQQILGQGPKLLIQFQNNGVVDDSQLPKDRFSAERLKGVDSTLKIQPAKLEDSAVYLCASRGGLAGGPRSSDTQYFGPGTRLTVL.

This clonotype was counted ten times or more. The rearrangement uses TRBV10-3 and TRBJ2-1; TRBD1 is a possible D gene (6 bases). This CDR3 has 14 amino acids. Trimming cost V 3 bases and J 7 bases, with 13 bases left between them. Germline lookup yields CDR1 ENHRY and CDR2 SYGVKD. The CDR3 reads CAISENGGWNEQFF. The CDR3, as DNA: TGTGCCATCAGTGAAAATGGGGGCTGGAATGAGCAGTTCTTC.

This clonotype was counted ten times or more. The rearrangement links TRBV29-1 to TRBJ2-3; 8 positions match TRBD1. After removal of 7 bases from V and 1 base from J, the junction contained 7 bases not matched to a gene. The length of the CDR3 is 14 residues. The germline V gene has CDR1 SQVTM and CDR2 ANQGSEA. Here the CDR3 DNA reads TGCAGCGCCTACTCGGGACAGGGCACAGATACGCAGTATTTT. Protein sequence: CSAYSGQGTDTQYF.

V usage is TRBV5-1 and J usage is TRBJ2-5, with D perhaps TRBD1 or TRBD2 (5 bases each). There are 17 residues in the CDR3. Germline values: CDR1 SGHRS, CDR2 YFSETQ. V lost 0 bases, J lost 1 base, and 16 bases lay in between. The CDR3 is CASSLGALGTFQETQYF. Here the CDR3 DNA reads TGCGCCAGCAGCTTGGGGGCCCTAGGGACCTTCCAAGAGACCCAGTACTTC.

CDR3 in DNA: TGCAGTGCTCCTCCATGGACTAGCACTAGCACAGATACGCAGTATTTT. Amino acids: CSAPPWTSTSTDTQYF. The chain is built from TRBV20-1 and TRBJ2-3, with 8 bases identical to TRBD2. This CDR3 is built from 16 residues. V gave up 5 bases and J gave up 0 bases; unmatched junction bases: 10. The germline gives CDR1 DFQATT, CDR2 SNEGSKA (reference sequence).